This T cell receptor beta chain was captured in a study of identical twins. This clonotype turned up a few times. Its antigen remains unknown. TCRdb passed the 5' RACE reads through MiXCR, listing each CDR3 protein once. This table has approximately 700,000 distinct CDR3 sequences, around 5.7% appearing once. Study results and limitations: Invariant cells of the MAIT and iNKT types might have partly distorted the zero-insertion analyses.

The sequencing input was naive T cells sorted from blood. The sequence came from a man younger than 35 in good health.

As DNA, the CDR3 is TGTGCCAGCAGTCGTACAGGGGGCGCCTACAATGAGCAGTTCTTC. Translated, it gives CASSRTGGAYNEQFF. The chain links TRBV6-2 or TRBV6-3 to TRBJ2-1, with TRBD1 matching over 9 bases. Germline V lookup: CDR1 MNHEY, CDR2 SVGEGT. V shed 5 bases and J 2 bases; nucleotides not matched to a gene: 4. The CDR3 spans 15 residues.